The 32 T cell receptor beta chains below were found in one sample sequenced in a study of T cells expressing NK-cell markers. TCRdb re-called the 5' RACE reads and catalogs CDR3 proteins one per entry, DNA excluded. This sample contains about 260,000 distinct CDR3 sequences. Sequences were obtained from blood T cells: a sorted CD56 or NKG2C T cell subset, CD4+ or CD8+ T cells, or bulk PBMC T cells (not recorded which). The receptors shown here come from a man between 18 and 29 years old in good health.

V and J are TRBV7-2 and TRBJ2-3; TCRdb gives TRBD1 as the D gene, but with no DNA this cannot be confirmed. CDR3 size: 12 residues. The germline CDR1 and CDR2 sequences are SGHTA and FQGNSA. This chain's CDR3 is CASSGAGDTQYF.

CDR3 in amino acids: CAGGRNSNQPQHF. The chain carries TRBV6-5 and TRBJ1-5. Germline lookup yields CDR1 MNHEY and CDR2 SVGAGI. This CDR3 has 13 residues.

The J gene is TRBJ2-5, the V gene TRBV10-3; lacking DNA, the TRBD1 call made by TCRdb goes unchecked. This CDR3 has 14 residues. Germline V lookup: CDR1 ENHRY, CDR2 SYGVKD. CDR3 protein: CAIRPTGSVRTQYF.

The chain uses TRBV12-5 and TRBJ2-3; TCRdb outputs TRBD1, but without DNA this stays unchecked. Germline-derived CDR1 and CDR2 are LGHNT and FRNRAP. The CDR3 sequence is 15 residues long. This CDR3 reads CASGPQEGGPYTQYF.

The chain joins TRBV7-2 to TRBJ2-2. This CDR3 is built from 17 residues. From germline, CDR1 is SGHTA and CDR2 FQGNSA. This CDR3 is CASSLSVSQANTGELFF.

The V call is TRBV29-1, the J call TRBJ2-1; TCRdb gives TRBD1 as the D gene, but with no DNA this cannot be confirmed. Per germline, CDR1 SQVTM and CDR2 ANQGSEA. This CDR3 contains 15 residues. The CDR3 spells CSVEMGAWSYNEQFF.

The chain recombines TRBV12-3 or TRBV12-4 with TRBJ1-2; TCRdb designates TRBD1, a call that cannot be tested without DNA. The length of the CDR3 is 13 residues. CDR3 region: CASSFGQTYGYTF.

The chain recombines TRBV4-1 with TRBJ2-3; TCRdb's assignment of TRBD1 cannot be checked, as there is no DNA. The CDR3 spans 14 residues. The germline CDR1 and CDR2 sequences are MGHRA and YSYEKL. CDR3: CASSPLGGQALRYF.

The chain uses TRBV5-1 and TRBJ1-2; the D gene TCRdb calls, TRBD1, cannot be checked with no DNA. This CDR3 contains 14 residues. The germline V gene has CDR1 SGHRS and CDR2 YFSETQ. The chain's CDR3 is CASTPDRESYGYTF. The entire variable domain, with the rest obtained from reference TRBV5-1 and TRBJ1-2, is as follows: KAGVTQTPRYLIKTRGQQVTLSCSPISGHRSVSWYQQTPGQGLQFLFEYFSETQRNKGNFPGRFSGRQFSNSRSEMNVSTLELGDSALYLCASTPDRESYGYTFGSGTRLTVV.

This chain uses TRBV2 with TRBJ2-2; without DNA, the TCRdb call of TRBD2 cannot be checked. The CDR3 length is 13 residues. The germline CDR1 and CDR2 sequences are SNHLY and FYNNEI. The CDR3 loop is CASRRGYTGELFF.

This chain connects TRBV9 to TRBJ2-1; TCRdb calls TRBD1, which cannot be checked without DNA. The germline V gene has CDR1 SGDLS and CDR2 YYNGEE. The CDR3 extends over 16 amino acids. The CDR3 loop reads CASSVRGQDSYNEQFF.

The V and J genes are TRBV20-1 and TRBJ2-7; TCRdb outputs TRBD1, but without DNA this stays unchecked. Germline CDR1 and CDR2: DFQATT and SNEGSKA (reference sequence). The CDR3 loop spans 14 amino acids. The CDR3 sequence: CSARVGDRHYEQYF.

This chain links TRBV6-1 with TRBJ1-1. The CDR3 has 16 amino acids. Germline loops: CDR1 MNHNS, CDR2 SASEGT. CDR3 region: CASTWAAAGVNTEAFF.

This chain joins TRBV25-1 and TRBJ2-5; there is no DNA to check the TCRdb D call of TRBD2. The CDR3 is made up of 16 amino acids. Germline V gene lookup returns CDR1 MGHDK and CDR2 SYGVNS. The CDR3 here is CASSGILAGEGETQYF. Based on the CDR3 plus reference TRBV25-1 and TRBJ2-5, the full variable domain is EADIYQTPRYLVIGTGKKITLECSQTMGHDKMYWYQQDPGMELHLIHYSYGVNSTEKGDLSSESTVSRIRTEHFPLTLESARPSHTSQYLCASSGILAGEGETQYFGPGTRLLVL.

This sequence joins TRBV20-1 and TRBJ1-2; TCRdb outputs TRBD1, but without DNA this stays unchecked. CDR1 and CDR2 from the germline V gene are DFQATT and SNEGSKA (reference sequence). The CDR3 loop spans 12 amino acids. This CDR3 reads CSARVRQAGYTF.

The V call is TRBV4-2, the J call TRBJ2-1; lacking DNA, the TRBD1 call made by TCRdb goes unchecked. Germline-derived CDR1 and CDR2 are LGHNA and YNFKEQ. This CDR3 is 22 amino acids long. This CDR3 is CASSPDRGRIPSGQRSYNEQFF.

CDR3: CATSDPASDRDYGYTF. V usage is TRBV24-1 and J usage is TRBJ1-2; TCRdb designates TRBD1, a call that cannot be tested without DNA. CDR3 size: 16 residues. The germline CDR1 and CDR2 sequences are KGHDR and SFDVKD.

The rearrangement joins TRBV24-1 to TRBJ1-2. CDR3 length: 14 amino acids. Germline V CDR1 and CDR2: KGHDR, SFDVKD. This chain's CDR3 is CATSDSPFNYGYTF.

The chain links TRBV12-3 or TRBV12-4 to TRBJ2-4; TCRdb reports TRBD1, a call that lacks DNA to check it against. The CDR3 has 11 amino acids. Here the CDR3 reads CASSLWDREYF.

This chain's CDR3 is CASSLGTGVSTGELFF. The gene calls are TRBV11-3 and TRBJ2-2; TCRdb lists TRBD2, though no DNA is available to test this call. This CDR3 contains 16 residues. Looked up from germline, CDR1 is SGHNT and CDR2 is YENEEA. The whole variable domain, remainder taken from reference TRBV11-3 and TRBJ2-2, is EAGVVQSPRYKIIEKKQPVAFWCNPISGHNTLYWYLQNLGQGPELLIRYENEEAVDDSQLPKDRFSAERLKGVDSTLKIQPAELGDSAVYLCASSLGTGVSTGELFFGEGSRLTVL.

The chain couples TRBV28 to TRBJ2-7; no DNA is available, so the TRBD1 call from TCRdb remains unchecked. Germline CDR1 and CDR2: MDHEN and SYDVKM. This CDR3 spans 14 amino acids. CDR3 in amino acids: CASRKTGGGYEQYF.

The V and J genes are TRBV6-1 and TRBJ2-1; checking the TCRdb D call of TRBD2 is not possible without DNA. This CDR3 contains 13 residues. CDR1 MNHNS and CDR2 SASEGT come from the germline V gene. The CDR3 protein is CASREYWNNEQFF.

The rearrangement links TRBV7-3 to TRBJ2-1; TCRdb's assignment of TRBD2 cannot be checked, as there is no DNA. CDR3 length: 19 residues. Germline V gene sequence: CDR1 SGHTA, CDR2 FQGTGA. The CDR3 here is CASSSQKGTSGKPYNEQFF.

The rearrangement uses TRBV25-1 and TRBJ1-1; the TCRdb D gene call, TRBD1, has no DNA to confirm it. The V gene's germline CDR1 is MGHDK and CDR2 SYGVNS. CDR3 size: 14 residues. The CDR3 loop is CASSRTGGHTEAFF.

CDR3 residues: CATSGLAASYNEQFF. The V gene is TRBV24-1, the J gene TRBJ2-1; as DNA is missing, the TRBD2 call by TCRdb cannot be tested. This CDR3 is built from 15 residues. CDR1 KGHDR and CDR2 SFDVKD come from the germline V gene.

The V call is TRBV6-2 or TRBV6-3, the J call TRBJ1-1. Germline CDR1 and CDR2: MNHEY and SVGEGT. The CDR3 runs to 18 residues. This CDR3 reads CASNYWTTQTRMNTEAFF.

The rearrangement uses TRBV3-1 and TRBJ1-1. The CDR3 extends over 15 amino acids. Germline assignment: CDR1 LGHDT and CDR2 YNNKEL (reference sequence). The CDR3 is CASSQGAHPNTEAFF.

The chain is built from TRBV5-1 and TRBJ2-7; TCRdb's D call of TRBD1 is untestable without DNA. Germline CDR1 and CDR2: SGHRS and YFSETQ. The CDR3 length is 15 residues. The CDR3 loop is CASSPVDGGLYEQYF. The variable domain in full, completed from reference TRBV5-1 and TRBJ2-7, reads KAGVTQTPRYLIKTRGQQVTLSCSPISGHRSVSWYQQTPGQGLQFLFEYFSETQRNKGNFPGRFSGRQFSNSRSEMNVSTLELGDSALYLCASSPVDGGLYEQYFGPGTRLTVT.

This chain links TRBV5-1 with TRBJ2-3; the D gene TCRdb calls, TRBD1, cannot be checked with no DNA. Germline V lookup: CDR1 SGHRS, CDR2 YFSETQ. The length of the CDR3 is 13 residues. CDR3 amino acids: CASGGSGDDTQYF.

The rearrangement joins TRBV20-1 to TRBJ2-7; TCRdb reports TRBD1, a call that lacks DNA to check it against. Germline values: CDR1 DFQATT, CDR2 SNEGSKA (reference sequence). This CDR3 is 14 amino acids long. CDR3 protein: CSAPRDRGDYEQYF.

The chain recombines TRBV12-3 or TRBV12-4 with TRBJ1-2; TCRdb's assignment of TRBD1 cannot be checked, as there is no DNA. CDR3 size: 16 residues. CDR3 amino acids: CASSKKLQEPYYGYTF.

The gene calls are TRBV12-3 or TRBV12-4 and TRBJ2-3; TCRdb indicates TRBD2, and absent DNA this call remains unverified. This CDR3 has 16 amino acids. The CDR3 reads CASSLKGQSPGDTQYF.